The 28 T cell receptor beta chains listed next were all sequenced from one sample in a study of CDR3 diversity in severe acne. A single record per CDR3 protein comes from TCRdb applying MiXCR to the PCR reads. The sample holds 100,000 or so distinct CDR3 sequences, 51% seen once. Specimen: blood. The receptors originated from a male donor with acne.

There are many counts of this clonotype. V and J are TRBV7-3 and TRBJ2-7, with 7 bases lining up with TRBD1. Germline CDR1 and CDR2: SGHTA and FQGTGA. The CDR3 length is 13 residues. Trimming took 5 bases from V and 12 from J; bases not matched to a gene: 13. The CDR3 DNA reads TGTGCCAGCAGCCTCCCGGGACAGCCCCCCCCGTACTTC. The encoded protein is CASSLPGQPPPYF.

The chain couples TRBV7-9 to TRBJ2-5, with D tentatively TRBD2 (6 bases). This CDR3 spans 14 amino acids. V lost 2 bases and J lost 5, with 12 bases in between. CDR1 and CDR2 (germline): SEHNR, FQNEAQ (reference sequence). The CDR3 here is CASSLPAGGETQYF. CDR3 in DNA: TGTGCCAGCAGCTTACCAGCAGGAGGGGAGACCCAGTACTTC.

This clonotype showed up many times. This chain links TRBV6-5 with TRBJ2-3; 12 bases are shared with TRBD2. The V gene end was trimmed by 4 bases and the J gene end by 0 bases; junction bases not matched to a gene: 11. The CDR3 spans 19 residues. The germline CDR1 and CDR2 sequences are MNHEY and SVGAGI. The CDR3 sequence: CASSSMLRGTSGSTDTQYF. In nucleotides, the CDR3 is TGTGCCAGCAGTTCTATGTTACGGGGGACTAGCGGGAGCACAGATACGCAGTATTTT.

This clonotype came up a few times. The V and J genes are TRBV6-1 and TRBJ1-1, with a weak D call TRBD1 (6 bases). Germline loops: CDR1 MNHNS, CDR2 SASEGT. This CDR3 region has 16 residues. V lost 3 bases, J lost 6 bases, and 20 bases lay in between. The CDR3 nucleotides read TGTGCCAGCAGTGAGAATGGACAGCCTGTGAGGGCTGAAGCTTTCTTT. It yields the protein CASSENGQPVRAEAFF.

Ten or more counts support this clonotype. The rearrangement uses TRBV4-1 and TRBJ1-6; D possibly corresponds to TRBD1 (6 bases). Germline assignment: CDR1 MGHRA and CDR2 YSYEKL. Trimming took 3 bases from V and 6 from J, leaving 12 bases between them. This CDR3 has 15 amino acids. The CDR3 is CASSQKQGGNSPLHF. CDR3 DNA: TGCGCCAGCAGCCAGAAACAGGGAGGTAATTCACCCCTCCACTTT.

In the case of this clonotype: No conserved phenylalanine or tryptophan is present at the end of the CDR3, so a read error is the likely explanation. The DNA is omitted, as the CDR3 cannot be located on it reliably, and the CDR3 follows TCRdb's listing. The CDR3 loop is CASEETGALSGANVLVL. The genes are TRBV2 and TRBJ2-6; TRBD1, the table's D call, was not compared with the DNA. Germline assignment: CDR1 SNHLY and CDR2 FYNNEI. The CDR3 is 17 amino acids long, termini counted.

The V and J genes are TRBV29-1 and TRBJ1-1; no clear D gene. The germline CDR1 and CDR2 sequences are SQVTM and ANQGSEA. V lost 5 bases, J lost 7 bases, and 11 bases lay in between. The CDR3 runs 11 residues. DNA of the CDR3: TGCAGCGTTAACACGGTCCGTGAAGCTTTCTTT. This codes for CSVNTVREAFF.

This chain connects TRBV25-1 to TRBJ1-1, with a tentative D call TRBD1 (5 bases). V lost 2 bases and J 1 base, leaving 8 bases between the germline ends. The CDR3 runs to 14 residues. Germline CDR1 and CDR2: MGHDK and SYGVNS. As DNA, the CDR3 is TGTGCCAGCAGTGAAGCAGGGAGGAACACTGAAGCTTTCTTT. This encodes CASSEAGRNTEAFF.

V and J are TRBV4-2 and TRBJ1-2; D call uncertain. CDR3 length: 13 residues. Germline V gives CDR1 LGHNA, CDR2 YNFKEQ. Trimming shortened V by 1 base and J by 10 bases, and 13 bases separated the two germline ends. CDR3 nucleotide sequence: TGTGCCAGCAGCCAAGCTCGAGGAGAGGACTACACCTTC. Amino acid sequence: CASSQARGEDYTF.

The chain recombines TRBV7-2 with TRBJ2-3, with D perhaps matching TRBD2 (6 bases). Looked up from germline, CDR1 is SGHTA and CDR2 is FQGNSA. Between the trimmed V and J ends, which lost 3 bases and 2 bases, there was a span of 12 bases. The length of the CDR3 is 15 residues. The CDR3 loop is CASSFSGTDTDTQYF. CDR3 DNA sequence: TGTGCCAGCAGCTTCTCCGGGACTGACACAGATACGCAGTATTTT.

The genes are TRBV29-1 and TRBJ2-7, with TRBD2 identical over 14 bases. Germline values: CDR1 SQVTM, CDR2 ANQGSEA. The CDR3 has 17 residues. V lost 6 bases to trimming and J lost 0 bases; unmatched junction nucleotides: 10. The CDR3 spells CSVGTSGSSPSSYEQYF. For the CDR3, the DNA is TGCAGCGTCGGGACTAGCGGGAGCAGCCCTAGCTCCTACGAGCAGTACTTC.

V and J are TRBV4-1 and TRBJ1-1; D is perhaps TRBD1 (5 bases). In germline, CDR1 is MGHRA, CDR2 YSYEKL. This CDR3 contains 14 residues. V was cut by 4 bases and J by 7 bases, with 16 bases left in between. CDR3 sequence (DNA): TGCGCCAGCAGCCCCCTGGGGGGAGCCGATGAAGCTTTCTTT. As protein: CASSPLGGADEAFF.

This chain links TRBV4-3 with TRBJ2-1, with D unresolved. This CDR3 is 15 amino acids long. CDR1 is LGHNA, CDR2 YSLEER, per germline. V was shortened by 1 base and J by 0 bases, with 7 bases between the two germline ends. CDR3 in amino acids: CASSQGVISYNEQFF. CDR3 nucleotides: TGCGCCAGCAGCCAAGGTGTAATCTCCTACAATGAGCAGTTCTTC.

Worth noting for this clonotype: No DNA is shown, since the ends of the CDR3 on it are uncertain; the CDR3 is the one TCRdb lists. The chain couples TRBV10-3 to TRBJ1-3; TRBD1 is the table's D call, not checked against the DNA. From its first to its last residue, the CDR3 has 19 amino acids. The germline CDR1 and CDR2 sequences are ENHRY and SYGVKD. CDR3: CAICASSGWTGGGGNTIYF.

The chain joins TRBV20-1 to TRBJ2-7; 8 nucleotides align to TRBD1. The CDR3 extends over 14 amino acids. V lost 5 bases, J lost 7 bases, and 13 bases stayed unmatched. From germline, CDR1 is DFQATT and CDR2 SNEGSKA (reference sequence). The CDR3 sequence: CSADTPGGYREQYF. The CDR3 nucleotides read TGCAGTGCTGATACACCAGGGGGCTATCGGGAGCAGTACTTC.

The chain recombines TRBV20-1 with TRBJ1-2; the D gene is possibly TRBD1 (5 bases). CDR3 length: 14 residues. V dropped 6 bases and J dropped 4 bases, with 18 bases sitting between them. Germline V lookup: CDR1 DFQATT, CDR2 SNEGSKA (reference sequence). CDR3 sequence (DNA): TGCAGTGCCTTAACCGGGACCGGGTCCTATGGCTACACCTTC. Its translation: CSALTGTGSYGYTF.

About this clonotype: A much larger clone sits a single nucleotide away, making a read error possible. V is TRBV5-6 and J is TRBJ2-7; D tentatively reads TRBD1 or TRBD2 (5 bases each). This CDR3 spans 14 amino acids. Germline V gives CDR1 SGHDT, CDR2 YYEEEE. V lost 4 bases, J lost 2 bases, and 13 bases lay in between. This CDR3 reads CASSMARDPYEQYF. The CDR3 DNA sequence: TGTGCCAGCAGCATGGCAAGGGACCCCTACGAGCAGTACTTC.

The V and J genes are TRBV12-3 or TRBV12-4 and TRBJ2-5; weak D call: TRBD1 (6 bases). Trimming stripped 5 bases from V and 0 bases from J, with 16 bases between. This CDR3 spans 16 amino acids. The CDR3 loop reads CASSTISGTNQETQYF. CDR3 in DNA: TGTGCCAGCAGTACGATATCCGGGACAAACCAAGAGACCCAGTACTTC.

With respect to this clonotype: The CDR3 end shows no conserved phenylalanine or tryptophan, and so a read error is likely. The gene calls are TRBV5-5 and TRBJ2-3; D uncertain. V gave up 0 bases and J gave up 1 base, with 9 bases separating them. Germline V CDR1 and CDR2: SGHKS, YYEKEE (reference sequence). The CDR3 sequence is 15 residues long. The CDR3 here is CASSLGGGGTDTQYL. In DNA, the CDR3 is TGTGCCAGCAGCTTGGGGGGTGGTGGCACAGATACGCAGTATCTT.

V and J are TRBV19 and TRBJ1-2; D unclear. The CDR3 is 15 amino acids. Deletions cut 4 bases from V and 7 bases from J, with 19 bases between. CDR1 is LNHDA, CDR2 SQIVND, per germline (reference sequence). Here the CDR3 DNA reads TGTGCCAGTAGTAATATCAACGGTGGCAGACTTGGCTACACCTTC. It translates to CASSNINGGRLGYTF.

The chain uses TRBV20-1 and TRBJ2-7; 10 bases line up with TRBD1. In germline, CDR1 is DFQATT, CDR2 SNEGSKA (reference sequence). The CDR3 loop spans 14 amino acids. J was trimmed by 5 bases and V by 3 bases; bases with no gene match: 7. The CDR3 reads CSAREAGTGDEQYF. DNA of the CDR3: TGCAGTGCTAGGGAGGCCGGGACAGGGGACGAGCAGTACTTC.

The sample holds a few counts of this clonotype. The chain recombines TRBV30 with TRBJ1-1; tentative D call: TRBD1 (6 bases). The CDR3 covers 13 residues. Trimming removed 0 bases from V and 8 bases from J, with 13 bases in between. Germline V gene data show CDR1 as GTSNPN and CDR2 as SVGIG (reference sequence). The DNA for the CDR3 is TGTGCCTGGAGTGTGGACGGAAGGGGGGAAGCTTTCTTT. Translated: CAWSVDGRGEAFF.

V and J are TRBV5-1 and TRBJ2-7, with D possibly called TRBD1 or TRBD2 (5 bases each). This CDR3 spans 14 amino acids. V dropped 7 bases and J dropped 1 base, with 15 bases sitting between them. The germline V gene encodes CDR1 SGHRS and CDR2 YFSETQ. The CDR3 DNA sequence: TGCGCCAGCGCCGTCGGGACGGGATCCTACGAGCAGTACTTC. It yields the protein CASAVGTGSYEQYF.

In the case of this clonotype: An end of the junction differs from the germline gene, which may be a read error. The V call is TRBV29-1, the J call TRBJ2-7; D gene ambiguous. Germline values: CDR1 SQVTM, CDR2 ANQGSEA. This CDR3 is built from 11 residues. The CDR3 spells CSAPVGYERYF. The CDR3 nucleotides are TGCAGCGCCCCGGTCGGGTACGAGCGGTACTTC.

Of note for this clonotype: A much more abundant neighbour one base away suggests this may be a read error. V usage is TRBV9 and J usage is TRBJ2-3, with TRBD2 identical over 13 bases. The CDR3 is made up of 13 amino acids. Germline V lookup: CDR1 SGDLS, CDR2 YYNGEE. V shed 5 bases and J 14 bases; nucleotides not matched to a gene: 8. The CDR3 DNA sequence: TGTGCCAGCAGTGGACTAGCGGGAGTTAGGGCGTATTTT. This gives the protein CASSGLAGVRAYF. The full variable domain, its missing parts supplied by reference TRBV9 and TRBJ2-3, is DSGVTQTPKHLITATGQRVTLRCSPRSGDLSVYWYQQSLDQGLQFLIQYYNGEERAKGNILERFSAQQFPDLHSELNLSSLELGDSALYFCASSGLAGVRAYFGPGTRLTVL.

The CDR3 here is CASSPRDRLNYGYTF. As DNA, the CDR3 is TGTGCCAGCAGCCCGCGGGACAGACTGAACTATGGCTACACCTTC. The J gene is TRBJ1-2, the V gene TRBV9; 7 bases fit TRBD1. V shed 4 bases, J shed 2 bases, and the junction held 8 bases outside the gene matches. CDR3 size: 15 residues. In germline, CDR1 is SGDLS, CDR2 YYNGEE.

Ten or more counts support this clonotype. The chain joins TRBV11-2 to TRBJ2-1, with unresolved D. V lost 7 bases and J 7 bases, leaving 26 bases between the germline ends. There are 17 residues in the CDR3. Germline V gene data show CDR1 as SGHAT and CDR2 as FQNNGV. The CDR3 is CASTSPDFGSNGNEQFF. The CDR3 DNA is TGTGCCAGCACCTCTCCAGACTTTGGCTCAAATGGGAATGAGCAGTTCTTC.

This clonotype was seen repeatedly, ten times or more. This rearrangement joins TRBV29-1 to TRBJ2-5; possible D gene TRBD2, 6 bases. This CDR3 spans 12 amino acids. The V end was cut by 3 bases, the J end by 7 bases, with 12 bases between. The V gene's germline CDR1 is SQVTM and CDR2 ANQGSEA. The CDR3 bases are TGCAGCGTTGAGCCAATCGGGGGGACCCAGTACTTC. It is translated as CSVEPIGGTQYF.